The rows below give T cell receptor beta chains drawn from one sample of a study of T cell responses to AZD1222 COVID-19 vaccine. TCRdb keeps only in-frame clones here, not all; method: immunoSEQ multiplex PCR. This sample has some 120,000 clones, with roughly 84% found just once. The specimen comprised peripheral blood, sampled 28 days after the second AZD1222 dose. The receptors shown here come from an adult who received the AZD1222 COVID-19 vaccine. Each CDR3 is given with its conserved first and last residue. D genes are given only for firm matches. The listing skips clone size in some rows; elsewhere it reads once, few, many or a size class.

d_call: .
clone_size: .
v_call: TRBV6-5
j_call: TRBJ2-3
cdr3_aa: CASSYGRGRGTDTQYF
cdr3_nt: TGTGCCAGCAGTTACGGACGGGGCCGAGGGACAGATACGCAGTATTTT

d_call: TRBD1
clone_size: .
v_call: TRBV28
j_call: TRBJ1-5
cdr3_aa: CATASTGRGQPQHF
cdr3_nt: TGTGCCACCGCCTCGACAGGGCGGGGTCAGCCCCAGCATTTT

d_call: .
clone_size: .
v_call: TRBV5-1
j_call: TRBJ1-2
cdr3_aa: CASSLGVGGYTF
cdr3_nt: TGCGCCAGCAGCTTGGGAGTAGGCGGCTACACCTTC

d_call: TRBD2
clone_size: .
v_call: TRBV4-3
j_call: TRBJ2-3
cdr3_aa: CASSQDLPAGFTDTQYF
cdr3_nt: TGCGCCAGCAGCCAAGATCTCCCAGCGGGGTTCACAGATACGCAGTATTTT

d_call: .
clone_size: .
v_call: TRBV7-9
j_call: TRBJ1-1
cdr3_aa: CASSPKRRIGTEAFF
cdr3_nt: TGTGCCAGCAGCCCTAAGCGGCGGATTGGCACTGAAGCTTTCTTT

d_call: .
clone_size: .
v_call: TRBV27
j_call: TRBJ1-2
cdr3_aa: CASSQPPGGQGAYGYTF
cdr3_nt: TGTGCCAGCAGCCAACCCCCCGGCGGGCAGGGTGCCTATGGCTACACCTTC

d_call: .
clone_size: .
v_call: TRBV5-4
j_call: TRBJ2-4
cdr3_aa: CASSQLDQGNAKNIQYF
cdr3_nt: TGTGCCAGCAGTCAATTAGACCAGGGTAACGCCAAAAACATTCAGTACTTC

d_call: TRBD2
clone_size: few
v_call: TRBV3-1/TRBV3-2
j_call: TRBJ2-1
cdr3_aa: CASTREGEQFF
cdr3_nt: TGTGCCAGCACCCGGGAGGGCGAGCAGTTCTTC

d_call: TRBD1
clone_size: once
v_call: TRBV10-3
j_call: TRBJ1-1
cdr3_aa: CASSGTDTEAFF
cdr3_nt: TGTGCCAGTTCCGGGACAGACACTGAAGCTTTCTTT

d_call: .
clone_size: .
v_call: TRBV27
j_call: TRBJ2-2
cdr3_aa: CASTQNDGGRAGELFF
cdr3_nt: TGTGCCAGCACCCAAAACGACGGCGGACGGGCCGGGGAGCTGTTTTTT

d_call: .
clone_size: .
v_call: TRBV3-1/TRBV3-2
j_call: TRBJ2-1
cdr3_aa: CASSQGGNSYNEQFF
cdr3_nt: TGTGCCAGCAGCCAAGGGGGGAACTCCTACAATGAGCAGTTCTTC

d_call: .
clone_size: .
v_call: TRBV6-6
j_call: TRBJ1-2
cdr3_aa: CASRGIYGYTF
cdr3_nt: TGTGCCAGCAGAGGGATCTATGGCTACACCTTC

d_call: .
clone_size: .
v_call: TRBV5-1
j_call: TRBJ1-4
cdr3_aa: CASSFTGTFSEKLFF
cdr3_nt: TGCGCCAGCAGCTTTACCGGGACGTTCAGCGAAAAACTGTTTTTT

d_call: TRBD1
clone_size: .
v_call: TRBV19
j_call: TRBJ1-5
cdr3_aa: CASRTGAYQPQHF
cdr3_nt: TGTGCCAGCAGGACAGGGGCGTATCAGCCCCAGCATTTT

d_call: .
clone_size: .
v_call: TRBV6-5
j_call: TRBJ1-3
cdr3_aa: CASSPGGNTIYF
cdr3_nt: TGTGCCAGCAGTCCAGGGGGAAACACCATATATTTT

d_call: .
clone_size: .
v_call: TRBV28
j_call: TRBJ2-7
cdr3_aa: CASSRQASYEQYF
cdr3_nt: TGTGCCAGCAGCCGACAGGCCTCCTACGAGCAGTACTTC

d_call: .
clone_size: .
v_call: TRBV5-5
j_call: TRBJ2-3
cdr3_aa: CASRPGGPILLDTQYF
cdr3_nt: TGTGCCAGCCGCCCTGGGGGGCCCATCCTTTTGGATACGCAGTATTTT

d_call: TRBD1
clone_size: .
v_call: TRBV4-3
j_call: TRBJ1-2
cdr3_aa: CASSQVTGGGYTF
cdr3_nt: TGCGCCAGCAGCCAAGTCACAGGGGGGGGCTACACCTTC

d_call: .
clone_size: .
v_call: TRBV2
j_call: TRBJ1-1
cdr3_aa: CASSEPQGYTEAFF
cdr3_nt: TGTGCCAGCAGTGAGCCCCAAGGGTACACTGAAGCTTTCTTT

d_call: .
clone_size: .
v_call: TRBV20-1
j_call: TRBJ1-2
cdr3_aa: CSAEAVYGYTF
cdr3_nt: TGCAGTGCCGAGGCCGTCTATGGCTACACCTTC

d_call: .
clone_size: .
v_call: TRBV30
j_call: TRBJ1-1
cdr3_aa: CAWSVGVVNTEAFF
cdr3_nt: TGTGCCTGGAGTGTAGGGGTCGTGAACACTGAAGCTTTCTTT

d_call: .
clone_size: .
v_call: TRBV25-1
j_call: TRBJ1-2
cdr3_aa: CASSDGRGVSRGYTF
cdr3_nt: TGTGCCAGCAGTGATGGGAGGGGAGTCAGTCGTGGCTACACCTTC

d_call: .
clone_size: .
v_call: TRBV6-6
j_call: TRBJ1-2
cdr3_aa: CASSTLSYGYTF
cdr3_nt: TGTGCCAGCAGTACCTTGTCCTATGGCTACACCTTC

d_call: .
clone_size: .
v_call: TRBV7-6
j_call: TRBJ2-7
cdr3_aa: CASSPEAFSYEQYF
cdr3_nt: TGTGCCAGCAGCCCGGAGGCATTTTCCTACGAGCAGTACTTC

d_call: .
clone_size: .
v_call: TRBV7-6
j_call: TRBJ2-3
cdr3_aa: CASSLGTPMTSTDTQYF
cdr3_nt: TGTGCCAGCAGCCTCGGGACACCCATGACCAGCACAGATACGCAGTATTTT

d_call: TRBD2
clone_size: .
v_call: TRBV4-2
j_call: TRBJ2-3
cdr3_aa: CASSQVGLASGQDTQYF
cdr3_nt: TGTGCCAGCAGCCAAGTGGGATTGGCTAGCGGCCAGGATACGCAGTATTTT

d_call: .
clone_size: few
v_call: TRBV7-2
j_call: TRBJ1-2
cdr3_aa: CASSSSTIYGYTF
cdr3_nt: TGTGCCAGCAGCTCCTCCACCATCTATGGCTACACCTTC

d_call: .
clone_size: few
v_call: TRBV9
j_call: TRBJ1-5
cdr3_aa: CASSVDSGINQPQHF
cdr3_nt: TGTGCCAGCAGCGTAGATTCTGGAATCAATCAGCCCCAGCATTTT

d_call: TRBD2
clone_size: .
v_call: TRBV20-1
j_call: TRBJ2-2
cdr3_aa: CSASFPTSGGFSNTGELFF
cdr3_nt: TGCAGTGCTAGTTTTCCGACTAGCGGGGGGTTTTCGAACACCGGGGAGCTGTTTTTT

d_call: .
clone_size: .
v_call: TRBV5-4
j_call: TRBJ2-3
cdr3_aa: CASSTGDGPDTQYF
cdr3_nt: TGTGCCAGCAGTACGGGTGATGGCCCAGATACGCAGTATTTT

d_call: .
clone_size: .
v_call: TRBV6-2/TRBV6-3
j_call: TRBJ1-2
cdr3_aa: CASSYPLGGSSYGYTF
cdr3_nt: TGTGCCAGCAGTTACCCCCTGGGGGGCTCGTCCTATGGCTACACCTTC

d_call: TRBD1
clone_size: .
v_call: TRBV7-6
j_call: TRBJ1-2
cdr3_aa: CASSLRTGQDGYTF
cdr3_nt: TGTGCCAGCAGCTTACGGACAGGGCAGGATGGCTACACCTTC

d_call: .
clone_size: .
v_call: TRBV5-1
j_call: TRBJ1-6
cdr3_aa: CASMPDNNSPLHF
cdr3_nt: TGCGCCAGCATGCCCGACAACAATTCACCCCTCCACTTT

d_call: .
clone_size: .
v_call: TRBV27
j_call: TRBJ2-5
cdr3_aa: CASSFLGGQETQYF
cdr3_nt: TGTGCCAGCAGTTTCCTGGGTGGGCAAGAGACCCAGTACTTC

d_call: TRBD2
clone_size: .
v_call: TRBV29-1
j_call: TRBJ2-1
cdr3_aa: CSSRQGLAGVNEQFF
cdr3_nt: TGCAGCTCAAGGCAGGGACTAGCGGGGGTTAATGAGCAGTTCTTC

d_call: .
clone_size: few
v_call: TRBV4-3
j_call: TRBJ1-1
cdr3_aa: CASSQEPPPNTEAFF
cdr3_nt: TGCGCCAGCAGCCAAGAACCCCCCCCGAACACTGAAGCTTTCTTT

d_call: .
clone_size: .
v_call: TRBV6-2/TRBV6-3
j_call: TRBJ1-5
cdr3_aa: CASSYSSRGSNQPQHF
cdr3_nt: TGTGCCAGCAGTTACTCGAGTCGAGGGAGCAATCAGCCCCAGCATTTT

d_call: TRBD1
clone_size: .
v_call: TRBV19
j_call: TRBJ1-2
cdr3_aa: CASSFGQGGPYGYTF
cdr3_nt: TGTGCCAGTAGCTTCGGACAGGGGGGCCCCTATGGCTACACCTTC

d_call: .
clone_size: .
v_call: TRBV6-2/TRBV6-3
j_call: TRBJ1-6
cdr3_aa: CASSYAGSGSPLHF
cdr3_nt: TGTGCCAGCAGTTACGCCGGATCTGGGTCACCCCTCCACTTT

d_call: .
clone_size: .
v_call: TRBV4-3
j_call: TRBJ1-5
cdr3_aa: CASSQDIGGSQPQHF
cdr3_nt: TGCGCCAGCAGCCAAGATATCGGGGGTTCTCAGCCCCAGCATTTT

d_call: .
clone_size: .
v_call: TRBV6-4
j_call: TRBJ1-1
cdr3_aa: CASSVQWNTEAFF
cdr3_nt: TGTGCCAGCAGTGTCCAGTGGAACACTGAAGCTTTCTTT

d_call: .
clone_size: .
v_call: TRBV21-1
j_call: TRBJ1-1
cdr3_aa: CASSGIGQGGTEAFF
cdr3_nt: TGTGCCAGCAGCGGCATAGGACAGGGGGGCACTGAAGCTTTCTTT

d_call: .
clone_size: .
v_call: TRBV9
j_call: TRBJ2-1
cdr3_aa: CASSGGLAFSSYNEQFF
cdr3_nt: TGTGCCAGCAGCGGCGGGCTAGCGTTCAGCTCCTACAATGAGCAGTTCTTC

d_call: .
clone_size: .
v_call: TRBV28
j_call: TRBJ1-2
cdr3_aa: CASSLPGDSNYGYTF
cdr3_nt: TGTGCCAGCAGTTTGCCCGGAGACAGCAACTATGGCTACACCTTC

d_call: .
clone_size: few
v_call: TRBV5-4
j_call: TRBJ1-1
cdr3_aa: CASSLGLDRFQAFF
cdr3_nt: TGTGCCAGCAGCTTGGGCCTTGACAGGTTCCAAGCTTTCTTT

d_call: .
clone_size: .
v_call: TRBV30
j_call: TRBJ2-7
cdr3_aa: CAFGTNSYEQYF
cdr3_nt: TGTGCCTTTGGTACCAACTCCTACGAGCAGTACTTC

d_call: .
clone_size: few
v_call: TRBV29-1
j_call: TRBJ1-1
cdr3_aa: CSVGYTEAGEAFF
cdr3_nt: TGCAGCGTTGGGTACACTGAGGCCGGCGAAGCTTTCTTT

d_call: .
clone_size: .
v_call: TRBV5-1
j_call: TRBJ1-2
cdr3_aa: CASGTDYGYTF
cdr3_nt: TGCGCCAGCGGGACTGACTATGGCTACACCTTC

d_call: .
clone_size: .
v_call: TRBV4-1
j_call: TRBJ1-3
cdr3_aa: CASSQGEGGSSGNTIYF
cdr3_nt: TGCGCCAGCAGCCAGGGGGAGGGGGGCAGCTCTGGAAACACCATATATTTT

d_call: TRBD1
clone_size: .
v_call: TRBV3-1/TRBV3-2
j_call: TRBJ1-1
cdr3_aa: CASSPGTGLGNTEAFF
cdr3_nt: TGTGCCAGCAGCCCCGGGACAGGGTTGGGGAACACTGAAGCTTTCTTT

d_call: .
clone_size: .
v_call: TRBV10-2
j_call: TRBJ1-1
cdr3_aa: CASSEQQNTEAFF
cdr3_nt: TGCGCCAGCAGTGAGCAGCAAAACACTGAAGCTTTCTTT